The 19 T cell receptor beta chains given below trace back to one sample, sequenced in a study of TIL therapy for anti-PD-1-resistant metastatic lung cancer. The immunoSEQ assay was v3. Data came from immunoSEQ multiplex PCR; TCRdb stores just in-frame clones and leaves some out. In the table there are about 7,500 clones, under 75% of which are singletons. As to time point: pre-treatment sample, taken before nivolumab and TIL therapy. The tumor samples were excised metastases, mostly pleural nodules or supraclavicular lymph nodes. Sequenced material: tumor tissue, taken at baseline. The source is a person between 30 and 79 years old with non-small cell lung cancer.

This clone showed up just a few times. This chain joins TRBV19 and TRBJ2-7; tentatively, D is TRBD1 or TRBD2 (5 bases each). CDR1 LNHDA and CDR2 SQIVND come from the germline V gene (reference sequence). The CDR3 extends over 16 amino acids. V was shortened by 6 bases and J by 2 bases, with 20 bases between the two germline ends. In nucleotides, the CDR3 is TGTGCCAGTAGCCAAGGGACCCCTCAGCAGGCCTACGAGCAGTACTTC. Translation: CASSQGTPQQAYEQYF. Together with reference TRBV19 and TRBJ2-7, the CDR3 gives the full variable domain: DGGITQSPKYLFRKEGQNVTLSCEQNLNHDAMYWYRQDPGQGLRLIYYSQIVNDFQKGDIAEGYSVSREKKESFPLTVTSAQKNPTAFYLCASSQGTPQQAYEQYFGPGTRLTVT.

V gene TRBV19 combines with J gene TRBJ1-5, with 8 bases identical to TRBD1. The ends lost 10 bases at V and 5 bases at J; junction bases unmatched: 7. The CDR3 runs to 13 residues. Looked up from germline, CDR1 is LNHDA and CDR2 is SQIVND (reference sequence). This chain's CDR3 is CAILATGDQPQHF. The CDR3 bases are TGTGCCATTCTAGCGACAGGGGATCAGCCCCAGCATTTT.

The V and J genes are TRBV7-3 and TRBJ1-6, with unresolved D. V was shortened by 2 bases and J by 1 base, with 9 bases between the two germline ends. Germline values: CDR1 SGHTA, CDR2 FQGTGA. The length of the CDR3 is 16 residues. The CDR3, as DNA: TGTGCCAGCAGCTTACGGGGAGATTCCTATAATTCACCCCTCCACTTT. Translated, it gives CASSLRGDSYNSPLHF.

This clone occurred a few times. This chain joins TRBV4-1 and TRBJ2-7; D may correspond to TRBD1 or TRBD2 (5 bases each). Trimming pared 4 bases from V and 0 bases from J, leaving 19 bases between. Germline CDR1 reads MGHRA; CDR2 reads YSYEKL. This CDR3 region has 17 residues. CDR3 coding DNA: TGCGCCAGCAGCCCTTACCTCGGGGACCTGAGCTCCTACGAGCAGTACTTC. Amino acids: CASSPYLGDLSSYEQYF.

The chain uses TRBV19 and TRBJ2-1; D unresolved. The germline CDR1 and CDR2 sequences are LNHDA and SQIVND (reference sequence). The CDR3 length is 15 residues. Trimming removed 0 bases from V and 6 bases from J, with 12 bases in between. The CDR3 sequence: CASSIDHWTPNEQFF. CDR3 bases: TGTGCCAGTAGTATAGATCACTGGACCCCCAATGAGCAGTTCTTC.

The CDR3 region has the DNA TGTGCCAGCAGCGTTTCCGGGACTAGCGTCTACGAGCAGTACTTC. Its protein is CASSVSGTSVYEQYF. The gene calls are TRBV7-8 and TRBJ2-7, with 10 nucleotides matching TRBD2. Looked up from germline, CDR1 is SGHVS and CDR2 is FQNEAQ. V shed 5 bases and J 3 bases; nucleotides not matched to a gene: 7. This CDR3 is built from 15 residues.

The chain's CDR3 is CASTLRLASYNEQFF. CDR3 nucleotides: TGCGCCAGCACCCTCAGACTAGCATCCTACAATGAGCAGTTCTTC. The chain carries TRBV4-3 and TRBJ2-1, with 7 bases matching TRBD2. With V trimmed by 7 bases and J by 1 base, 7 bases remained unmatched. Germline CDR1 is LGHNA and CDR2 is YSLEER. This CDR3 contains 15 residues.

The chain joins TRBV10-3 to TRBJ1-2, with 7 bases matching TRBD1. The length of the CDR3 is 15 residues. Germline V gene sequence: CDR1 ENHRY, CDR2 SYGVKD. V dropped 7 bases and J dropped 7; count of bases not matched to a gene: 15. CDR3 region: CAIKSRTGSPTGYTF. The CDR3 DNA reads TGTGCCATCAAATCGAGGACAGGCTCCCCCACTGGCTACACCTTC.

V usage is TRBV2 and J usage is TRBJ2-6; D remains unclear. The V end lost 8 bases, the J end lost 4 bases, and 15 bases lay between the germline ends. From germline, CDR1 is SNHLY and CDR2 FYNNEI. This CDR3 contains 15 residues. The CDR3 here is CASAGPKGGANVLTF. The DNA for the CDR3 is TGTGCCAGCGCTGGCCCCAAAGGGGGGGCCAACGTCCTGACTTTC.

The CDR3 loop is CASRDREDLYGYTF. Written as DNA, the CDR3 is TGTGCCAGCAGGGACAGGGAGGATCTCTATGGCTACACCTTC. The chain links TRBV27 to TRBJ1-2; 8 bases are a match to TRBD1. The CDR3 is made up of 14 amino acids. With V trimmed by 6 bases and J by 4 bases, 7 bases remained unmatched. CDR1 and CDR2 (germline): MNHEY, SMNVEV (reference sequence).

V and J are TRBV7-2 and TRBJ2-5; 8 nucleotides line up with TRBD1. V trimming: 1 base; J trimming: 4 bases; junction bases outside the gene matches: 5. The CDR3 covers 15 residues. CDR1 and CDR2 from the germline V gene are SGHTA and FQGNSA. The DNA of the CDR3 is TGTGCCAGCAGCTTAGGGCAGGGGGCAAGAGAGACCCAGTACTTC. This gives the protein CASSLGQGARETQYF.

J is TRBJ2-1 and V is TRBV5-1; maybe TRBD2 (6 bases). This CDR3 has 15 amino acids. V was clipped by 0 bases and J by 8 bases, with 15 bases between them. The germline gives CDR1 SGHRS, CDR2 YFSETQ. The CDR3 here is CASSLVGNPSDEQFF. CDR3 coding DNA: TGCGCCAGCAGCTTGGTCGGGAACCCTAGCGATGAGCAGTTCTTC.

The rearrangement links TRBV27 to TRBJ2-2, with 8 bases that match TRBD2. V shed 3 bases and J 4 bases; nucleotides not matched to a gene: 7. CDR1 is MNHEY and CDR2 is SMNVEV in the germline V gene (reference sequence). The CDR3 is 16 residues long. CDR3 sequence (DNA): TGTGCCAGCAGTTTTACCGGGAGGGGATCCACCGGGGAGCTGTTTTTT. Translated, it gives CASSFTGRGSTGELFF.

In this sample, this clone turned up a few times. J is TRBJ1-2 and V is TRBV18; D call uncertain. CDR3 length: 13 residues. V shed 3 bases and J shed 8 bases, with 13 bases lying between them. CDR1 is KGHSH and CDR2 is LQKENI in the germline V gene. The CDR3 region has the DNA TGTGCCAGCTCACCTGACATTCAGTGGGGCTACACCTTC. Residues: CASSPDIQWGYTF.

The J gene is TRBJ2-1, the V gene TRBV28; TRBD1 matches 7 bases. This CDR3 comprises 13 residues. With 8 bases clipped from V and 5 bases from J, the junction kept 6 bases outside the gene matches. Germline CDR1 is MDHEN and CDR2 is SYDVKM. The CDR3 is CASLGQLNNEQFF. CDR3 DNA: TGTGCCAGCCTGGGACAGCTAAACAATGAGCAGTTCTTC.

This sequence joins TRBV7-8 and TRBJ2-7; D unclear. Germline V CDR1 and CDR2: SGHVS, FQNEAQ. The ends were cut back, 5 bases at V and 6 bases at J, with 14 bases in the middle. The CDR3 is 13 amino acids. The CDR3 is CASSPRLSGEQYF. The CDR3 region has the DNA TGTGCCAGCAGCCCCCGGCTCTCAGGCGAGCAGTACTTC.

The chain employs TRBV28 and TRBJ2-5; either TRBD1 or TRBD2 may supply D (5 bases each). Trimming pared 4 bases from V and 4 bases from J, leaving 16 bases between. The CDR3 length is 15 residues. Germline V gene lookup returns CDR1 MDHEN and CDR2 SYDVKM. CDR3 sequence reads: CASSSGRGRRETQYF. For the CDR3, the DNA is TGTGCCAGCAGTTCGGGACGGGGCAGAAGAGAGACCCAGTACTTC.

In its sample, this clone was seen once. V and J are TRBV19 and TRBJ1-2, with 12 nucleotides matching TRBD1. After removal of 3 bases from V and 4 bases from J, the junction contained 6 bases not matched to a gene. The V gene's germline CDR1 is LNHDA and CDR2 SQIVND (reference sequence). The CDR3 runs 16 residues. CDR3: CASSIGTGGFGYGYTF. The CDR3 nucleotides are TGTGCCAGTAGTATCGGGACAGGGGGCTTTGGCTATGGCTACACCTTC.

The CDR3 spells CASSKVWSGPGYGYTF. In nucleotides, the CDR3 is TGTGCCAGCAGCAAAGTCTGGTCAGGGCCTGGCTATGGCTACACCTTC. The chain combines TRBV21-1 with TRBJ1-2; the table gives TRBD1 as D, unverified against the DNA. TRBV21-1 is an annotated pseudogene. The CDR3 has 16 residues.